Listed below are T cell receptor beta chains from one sample, sequenced in a study of TIL therapy for anti-PD-1-resistant metastatic lung cancer. Measured with immunoSEQ multiplex PCR; TCRdb has only the in-frame clones, and not every one. The sample lists tens of thousands of clones, 80% to 90% occurring once. The material was blood, obtained at baseline. The receptors derive from a person between 25 and 79 years old with non-small cell lung cancer. The CDR3 runs from the conserved cysteine through the conserved F or W. The D gene is left open where the match is weak. Expanded clones get a size class; other rows say once, few or many, or leave the size out.

-,11,TRBV6-5,-,TRBJ2-1,CASRVSNEQFF,TGTGCCAGCAGGGTGTCCAATGAGCAGTTCTTC
-,16,TRBV10-3,TRBD2,TRBJ2-2,CAISESLGGRASELFF,TGTGCCATCAGTGAGTCTCTTGGCGGGAGGGCCTCGGAGCTGTTTTTT
few,13,TRBV6-2/TRBV6-3,-,TRBJ2-2,CASSSGDTGELFF,TGTGCCAGCAGTTCGGGGGACACCGGGGAGCTGTTTTTT
-,14,TRBV24-1,-,TRBJ2-7,CATSDPRIPYEQYF,TGTGCCACCAGTGACCCCAGGATCCCCTACGAGCAGTACTTC
few,13,TRBV9,-,TRBJ1-2,CASSAGPHYGYTF,TGTGCCAGCAGCGCGGGCCCGCACTATGGCTACACCTTC
-,14,TRBV3-1/TRBV3-2,-,TRBJ2-3,CASCSRHSTDTQYF,TGTGCCAGCTGCAGCAGGCACAGCACAGATACGCAGTATTTT
-,13,TRBV10-3,TRBD1,TRBJ2-7,CAISEGTGDEQYF,TGTGCCATCAGTGAGGGGACAGGGGACGAGCAGTACTTC
-,11,TRBV27,-,TRBJ2-1,CASSSGLEQFF,TGTGCCAGCAGTTCGGGACTTGAGCAGTTCTTC
-,11,TRBV30,-,TRBJ1-2,CAWSRGWGYTF,TGTGCCTGGAGTCGGGGGTGGGGCTACACCTTC
-,16,TRBV6-1,-,TRBJ1-1,CASSDRDMGGHTEAFF,TGTGCCAGCAGTGATCGGGATATGGGGGGACACACTGAAGCTTTCTTT
-,14,TRBV3-1/TRBV3-2,-,TRBJ2-5,CASSERGFQETQYF,TGTGCCAGCAGCGAACGGGGGTTCCAAGAGACCCAGTACTTC
-,14,TRBV4-2,-,TRBJ2-3,CASSQGGGTDTQYF,TGTGCCAGCAGCCAAGGTGGGGGGACAGATACGCAGTATTTT
-,16,TRBV12-1,-,TRBJ2-3,CASRSAGTSPLDTQYF,TGTGCCAGCAGAAGTGCCGGGACTAGTCCATTAGATACGCAGTATTTT
-,13,TRBV5-1,-,TRBJ2-1,CASSLGVYNEQFF,TGCGCCAGCAGCTTGGGGGTCTACAATGAGCAGTTCTTC
-,17,TRBV15,-,TRBJ2-7,CATSREYSGTLIYEQYF,TGTGCCACCAGCAGAGAGTATTCTGGGACCCTGATCTACGAGCAGTACTTC
-,14,TRBV6-6,-,TRBJ1-1,CASRQTGSNTEAFF,TGTGCCAGCAGACAAACAGGATCGAACACTGAAGCTTTCTTT
-,14,TRBV7-9,-,TRBJ1-6,CASSLLSPNSPLHF,TGTGCCAGCAGCTTACTTTCTCCAAATTCACCCCTCCACTTT
once,19,TRBV2,TRBD2,TRBJ2-5,CASRVEYRGGSGGQETQYF,TGTGCCAGCAGAGTCGAATACCGGGGCGGGAGTGGGGGCCAAGAGACCCAGTACTTC
-,14,TRBV6-2/TRBV6-3,-,TRBJ2-3,CASSEGRDTDTQYF,TGTGCCAGCAGCGAGGGGCGGGACACAGATACGCAGTATTTT
once,15,TRBV6-5,-,TRBJ1-2,CASSRTDTPGYGYTF,TGTGCCAGCAGTCGGACAGACACCCCGGGTTATGGCTACACCTTC
-,16,TRBV15,-,TRBJ1-5,CATSRGQGTPHQPQHF,TGTGCCACCAGCAGAGGGCAGGGTACTCCACATCAGCCCCAGCATTTT
-,13,TRBV29-1,-,TRBJ1-2,CSAAEGTDYGYTF,TGCAGCGCTGCGGAGGGAACAGACTATGGCTACACCTTC
-,15,TRBV30,TRBD2,TRBJ2-3,CAHGSIAGGTDTQYF,TGTGCCCACGGTTCGATAGCGGGGGGCACAGATACGCAGTATTTT
-,14,TRBV6-1,-,TRBJ2-7,CASSEQAGPYEQYF,TGTGCCAGCAGTGAACAGGCAGGACCCTACGAGCAGTACTTC
-,15,TRBV7-2,TRBD2,TRBJ2-1,CASSPGLAGRGEQFF,TGTGCCAGCAGCCCTGGACTAGCGGGCAGGGGTGAGCAGTTCTTC
-,16,TRBV6-1,-,TRBJ2-1,CASSARPGRNYNEQFF,TGTGCCAGCAGTGCTCGCCCCGGACGGAACTACAATGAGCAGTTCTTC
-,14,TRBV11-2,-,TRBJ1-1,CASCRGGAGTEAFF,TGTGCCAGCTGTCGGGGGGGCGCAGGAACTGAAGCTTTCTTT
-,17,TRBV9,-,TRBJ2-2,CASSGGPWSTNTGELFF,TGTGCCAGCAGCGGGGGCCCGTGGTCGACCAACACCGGGGAGCTGTTTTTT
-,10,TRBV21-1,-,TRBJ2-5,CASSKISQYF,TGTGCCAGCAGCAAAATATCCCAGTACTTC